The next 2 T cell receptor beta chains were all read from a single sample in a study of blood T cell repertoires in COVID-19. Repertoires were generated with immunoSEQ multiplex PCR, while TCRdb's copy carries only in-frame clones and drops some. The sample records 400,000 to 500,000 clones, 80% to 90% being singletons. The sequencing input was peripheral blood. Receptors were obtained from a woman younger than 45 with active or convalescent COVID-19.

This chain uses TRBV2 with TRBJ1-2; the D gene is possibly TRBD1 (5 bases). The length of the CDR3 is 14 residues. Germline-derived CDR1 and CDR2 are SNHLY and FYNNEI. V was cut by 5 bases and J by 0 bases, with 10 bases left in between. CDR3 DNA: TGTGCCAGCAGTCCATCGACAGCTAACTATGGCTACACCTTC. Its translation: CASSPSTANYGYTF. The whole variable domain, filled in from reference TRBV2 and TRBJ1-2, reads EPEVTQTPSHQVTQMGQEVILRCVPISNHLYFYWYRQILGQKVEFLVSFYNNEISEKSEIFDDQFSVERPDGSNFTLKIRSTKLEDSAMYFCASSPSTANYGYTFGSGTRLTVV.

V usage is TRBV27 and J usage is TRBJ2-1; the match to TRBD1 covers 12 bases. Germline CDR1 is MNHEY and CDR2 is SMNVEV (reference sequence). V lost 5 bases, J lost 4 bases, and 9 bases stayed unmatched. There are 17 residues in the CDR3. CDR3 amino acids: CASSRGTGGHYYNEQFF. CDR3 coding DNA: TGTGCCAGCAGTCGCGGGACAGGGGGCCACTATTACAATGAGCAGTTCTTC.